A single sample is the source of the 5 T cell receptor beta chains below, sequenced in a study of T-cell memory formation after mild COVID-19. TCRdb itself ran the 5' RACE reads through MiXCR, one entry per CDR3 protein. The profile shows about 400,000 distinct CDR3 sequences, around 22% of them singletons. The sample consisted of PBMCs or a T cell subset sorted from them (not recorded which). Source of these receptors: an adult woman who had mild COVID-19 (a few samples of this study predate the infection). Cell type and time point are not known.

This clonotype was counted only a few times. The chain uses TRBV5-5 and TRBJ2-1, with TRBD1 identical over 7 bases. This CDR3 has 16 residues. The V gene's germline CDR1 is SGHKS and CDR2 YYEKEE (reference sequence). V lost 4 bases, J lost 2 bases, and 9 bases stayed unmatched. This chain's CDR3 is CASSPTGLGAYNEQFF. The CDR3 DNA is TGTGCCAGCAGCCCGACAGGGTTAGGAGCCTACAATGAGCAGTTCTTC.

The chain uses TRBV6-5 and TRBJ2-2, with 10 bases fitting TRBD2. V gave up 2 bases and J gave up 5 bases; unmatched junction bases: 5. Germline V gives CDR1 MNHEY, CDR2 SVGAGI. The CDR3 consists of 16 residues. CDR3 amino acids: CASSYPSGSRTGELFF. DNA for the CDR3: TGTGCCAGCAGTTACCCTAGCGGGAGCAGAACCGGGGAGCTGTTTTTT.

This clonotype occurred a few times. The rearrangement joins TRBV15 to TRBJ2-7, with TRBD1 identical over 7 bases. CDR3 length: 14 residues. In germline, CDR1 is LNHNV, CDR2 YYDKDF (reference sequence). The J segment lost 6 bases and the V segment lost 0 bases, leaving 5 bases of the junction unmatched. This CDR3 reads CATSREQGFVEQYF. CDR3 nucleotide sequence: TGTGCCACCAGCAGAGAACAGGGGTTCGTCGAGCAGTACTTC.

The table lists this clonotype with a few counts. The chain combines TRBV20-1 with TRBJ2-1; TRBD2 matches at 9 bases. Germline CDR1 and CDR2: DFQATT and SNEGSKA (reference sequence). The CDR3 covers 15 residues. Germline trimming cut 6 bases from V and 7 bases from J; bases unmatched to any gene: 13. In DNA, the CDR3 is TGCAGTGCCGTAGGTGTCGCGGGAGGGGGTAATGAGCAGTTCTTC. It codes for CSAVGVAGGGNEQFF.

J is TRBJ2-5 and V is TRBV25-1; D not resolved. From germline, CDR1 is MGHDK and CDR2 SYGVNS. The ends were cut back, 6 bases at V and 1 base at J, with 9 bases in the middle. CDR3 length equals 13 residues. The CDR3 sequence: CASRKGPQETQYF. CDR3 nucleotides: TGTGCCAGCAGGAAAGGTCCCCAAGAGACCCAGTACTTC. Full variable domain (missing parts from reference TRBV25-1 and TRBJ2-5): EADIYQTPRYLVIGTGKKITLECSQTMGHDKMYWYQQDPGMELHLIHYSYGVNSTEKGDLSSESTVSRIRTEHFPLTLESARPSHTSQYLCASRKGPQETQYFGPGTRLLVL.